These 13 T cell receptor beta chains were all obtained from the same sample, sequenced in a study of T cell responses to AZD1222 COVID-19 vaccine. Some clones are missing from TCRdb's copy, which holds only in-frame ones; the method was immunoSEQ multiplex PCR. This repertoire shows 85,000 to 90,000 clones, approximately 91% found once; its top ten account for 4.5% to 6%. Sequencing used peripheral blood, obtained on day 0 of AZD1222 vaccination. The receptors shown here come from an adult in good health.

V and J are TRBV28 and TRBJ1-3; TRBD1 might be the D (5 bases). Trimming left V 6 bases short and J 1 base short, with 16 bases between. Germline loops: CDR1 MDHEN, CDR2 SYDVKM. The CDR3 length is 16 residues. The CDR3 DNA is TGTGCCAGCAGGGTTTCCTCCCGGGGGTCTGGAAACACCATATATTTT. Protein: CASRVSSRGSGNTIYF.

In DNA form, the CDR3 reads TGTGCCAGCAGTGAACAGGGGTTCAGAAACACCATATATTTT. It encodes CASSEQGFRNTIYF. This chain joins TRBV2 and TRBJ1-3; D may be TRBD1 (6 bases). This CDR3 contains 14 residues. The ends were cut back, 2 bases at V and 5 bases at J, with 10 bases in the middle. Per germline, CDR1 SNHLY and CDR2 FYNNEI. The entire variable domain, with the rest obtained from reference TRBV2 and TRBJ1-3, is as follows: EPEVTQTPSHQVTQMGQEVILRCVPISNHLYFYWYRQILGQKVEFLVSFYNNEISEKSEIFDDQFSVERPDGSNFTLKIRSTKLEDSAMYFCASSEQGFRNTIYFGEGSWLTVV.

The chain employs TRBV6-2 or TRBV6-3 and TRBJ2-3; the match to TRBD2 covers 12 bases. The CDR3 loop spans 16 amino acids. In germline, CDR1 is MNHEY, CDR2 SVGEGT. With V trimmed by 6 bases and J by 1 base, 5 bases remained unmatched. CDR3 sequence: CASSPGLAGRTDTQYF. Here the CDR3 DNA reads TGTGCCAGCAGCCCCGGACTAGCGGGACGCACAGATACGCAGTATTTT.

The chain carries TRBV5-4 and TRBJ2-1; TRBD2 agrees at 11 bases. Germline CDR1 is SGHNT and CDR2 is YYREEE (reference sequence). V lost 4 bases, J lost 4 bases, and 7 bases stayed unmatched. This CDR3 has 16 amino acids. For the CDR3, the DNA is TGTGCCAGCAGCCAGCGGACTAGCGGGCTGTACAATGAGCAGTTCTTC. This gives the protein CASSQRTSGLYNEQFF.

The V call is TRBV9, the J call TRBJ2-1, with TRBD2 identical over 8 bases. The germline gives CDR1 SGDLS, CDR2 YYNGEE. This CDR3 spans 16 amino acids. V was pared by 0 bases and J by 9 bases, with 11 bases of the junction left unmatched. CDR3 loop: CASSVGPLSSGTEQFF. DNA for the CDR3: TGTGCCAGCAGCGTAGGACCACTGAGTAGCGGGACTGAGCAGTTCTTC.

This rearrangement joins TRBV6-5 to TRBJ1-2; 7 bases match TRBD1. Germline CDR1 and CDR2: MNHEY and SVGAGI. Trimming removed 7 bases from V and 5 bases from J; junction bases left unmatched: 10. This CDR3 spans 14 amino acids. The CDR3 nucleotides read TGTGCCAGCAATACTATCACAGGGGAATATGGCTACACCTTC. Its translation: CASNTITGEYGYTF.

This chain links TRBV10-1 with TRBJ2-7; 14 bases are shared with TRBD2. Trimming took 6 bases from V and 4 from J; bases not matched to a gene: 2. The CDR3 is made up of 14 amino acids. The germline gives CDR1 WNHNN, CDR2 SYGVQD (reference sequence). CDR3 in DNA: TGCGCCAGCAGCGGGACTAGCGGGAGTTACGAGCAGTACTTC. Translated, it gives CASSGTSGSYEQYF.

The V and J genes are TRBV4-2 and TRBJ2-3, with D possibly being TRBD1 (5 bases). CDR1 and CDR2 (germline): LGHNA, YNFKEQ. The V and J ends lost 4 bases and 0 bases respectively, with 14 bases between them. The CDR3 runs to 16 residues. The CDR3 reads CASSPLGGASTDTQYF. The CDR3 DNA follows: TGTGCCAGCAGCCCCCTCGGTGGGGCAAGCACAGATACGCAGTATTTT.

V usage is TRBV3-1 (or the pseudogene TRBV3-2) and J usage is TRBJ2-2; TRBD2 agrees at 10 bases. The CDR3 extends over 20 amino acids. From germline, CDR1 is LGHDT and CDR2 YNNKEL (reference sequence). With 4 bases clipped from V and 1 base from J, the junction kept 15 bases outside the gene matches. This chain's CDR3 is CASSPHPQLAGVRNTGELFF. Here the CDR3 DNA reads TGTGCCAGCAGCCCACATCCCCAGCTAGCGGGAGTACGGAACACCGGGGAGCTGTTTTTT.

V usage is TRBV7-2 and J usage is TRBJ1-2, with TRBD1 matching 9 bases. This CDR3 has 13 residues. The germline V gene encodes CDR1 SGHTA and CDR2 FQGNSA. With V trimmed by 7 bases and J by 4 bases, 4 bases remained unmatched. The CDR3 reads CASIGTGLYGYTF. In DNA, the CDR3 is TGTGCCAGCATTGGGACAGGGCTCTATGGCTACACCTTC. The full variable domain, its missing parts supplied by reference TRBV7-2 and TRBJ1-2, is GAGVSQSPSNKVTEKGKDVELRCDPISGHTALYWYRQSLGQGLEFLIYFQGNSAPDKSGLPSDRFSAERTGGSVSTLTIQRTQQEDSAVYLCASIGTGLYGYTFGSGTRLTVV.

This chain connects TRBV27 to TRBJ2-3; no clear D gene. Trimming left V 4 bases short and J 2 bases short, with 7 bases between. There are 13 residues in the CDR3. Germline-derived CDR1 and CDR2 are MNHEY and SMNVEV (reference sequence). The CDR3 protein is CASSSGTTDTQYF. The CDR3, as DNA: TGTGCCAGCAGTTCCGGAACCACAGATACGCAGTATTTT.

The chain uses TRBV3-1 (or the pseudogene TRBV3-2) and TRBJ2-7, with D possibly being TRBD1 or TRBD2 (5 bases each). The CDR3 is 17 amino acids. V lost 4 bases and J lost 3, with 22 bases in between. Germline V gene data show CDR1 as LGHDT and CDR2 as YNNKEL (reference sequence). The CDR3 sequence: CASSPHGANASLYEQYF. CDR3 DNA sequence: TGTGCCAGCAGCCCTCACGGGGCTAATGCTTCCCTCTACGAGCAGTACTTC.

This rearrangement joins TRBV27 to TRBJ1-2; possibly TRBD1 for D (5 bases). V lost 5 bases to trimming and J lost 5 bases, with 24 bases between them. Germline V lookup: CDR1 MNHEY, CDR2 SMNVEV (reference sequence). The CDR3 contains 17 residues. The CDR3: CASSLARDRSHVYGYTF. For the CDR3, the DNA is TGTGCCAGCAGTCTAGCCCGGGACCGCTCCCACGTTTATGGCTACACCTTC.